Described below is a single T cell receptor beta chain sequence and its context. Its antigen is still unknown. There are no base qualities to consult, and no much larger clone falls within one base. The sample belongs to a study of T cell responses to AZD1222 COVID-19 vaccine (dated by TCRdb to about 2021). Broadly, across the study: A total of 233 trial participants underwent TCR sequencing, of whom 207 received two doses of AZD1222 and about 25 received two doses of the MenACWY control vaccine. Trial participants were enrolled by age into 18-55, 56-69 and 70-plus year subgroups, with approximately 160, 26 and 62 TCR-sequenced participants respectively. General conclusions and limits of the study: The whole spike protein was spanned by vaccine-associated CD4 TCRs, and dominant responses were seen in regions 160-218 and 743-854. Nearly half of unique spike-specific TCRs reportedly recognized epitopes outside regions mutated in the B.1.351 and B.1.1.7 variants. Because no day 14 peak-response samples were available, the repertoires could be characterized only after the peak T cell response. The 56-69-year group was small, and its depth increase did not reach significance, likely because of low power. A significant rise in spike-specific TCR breadth and depth was observed after two AZD1222 doses relative to day 0 and relative to MenACWY recipients. Participants were mostly white British, with more females than males. The authors suggested clonal diversity may have been underestimated. Conclusions about previously exposed vaccinees are limited because only a handful of AZD1222 recipients were SARS-CoV-2 seropositive at baseline.

Interpreted using the paper, the time point label stands for: about 28 days (+/-7) after the second vaccine dose. This sample's treatment or condition label indicates: meningococcal conjugate vaccine given as trial control. Samples from vaccinated people were obtained from the UK trials COV001 and COV002, which included a single-blind randomized controlled phase 2/3 trial of AZD1222 (ChAdOx1 nCoV-19) in healthy adults. For TCRbeta chain sequencing, PBMC samples from trial participants were taken at day 0 and at day 28 after the second dose. The CDR3 regions of human TCRbeta chains were analyzed by immunosequencing. Per the source publication's procedure: Repertoire TCRs were checked for matches against a reference library of SARS-CoV-2-specific TCRs that had been generated using the MIRA antigen-specificity platform. Breadth was defined as the fraction of unique TCRs that were SARS-CoV-2-associated. Depth was defined as the fraction of total T cells that were SARS-CoV-2-associated. Each spike-specific TCR was assigned to its reactive spike region and to a CD4 or CD8 class using the MIRA data. Log10-transformed breadth and depth values were compared by one-way ANOVA with Sidak's multiple comparisons tests. The immuneACCESS repertoire file appears here via TCRdb, limited to in-frame rearrangements. These files lack a portion of the clones; in checked studies, under half of the deficit traces to unresolved V genes, and the cause of the others is not known. V, J and clone size derive from that table, while D and trimming were established from the DNA sequence. Within this sample are roughly 70,000 clones, with about 93% of them counted one time only. Roughly 6% of the sample goes to the ten largest clones.

Counted from cysteine to phenylalanine, this CDR3 has 13 amino acids. Just the 39-base CDR3 DNA is kept, in frame starting at base 1. The V end loses 5 bases and the J end loses 5 bases, and a stretch of 11 bases separates them. CDR1 and CDR2 were assigned from the germline V gene (reference sequence) as SEHNR and FQNEAQ. The chain couples TRBV7-9 to TRBJ2-3; the D match is possibly TRBD1 or TRBD2, with 5 bases aligned in each. The receptor comes from an adult who received the MenACWY meningococcal vaccine as a control. The sequenced sample was peripheral blood, obtained 28 days after the second dose of the MenACWY control vaccine. The CDR3 reads CASSTGTGDTQYF. The bases read TGTGCCAGCAGCACCGGGACGGGAGATACGCAGTATTTT.